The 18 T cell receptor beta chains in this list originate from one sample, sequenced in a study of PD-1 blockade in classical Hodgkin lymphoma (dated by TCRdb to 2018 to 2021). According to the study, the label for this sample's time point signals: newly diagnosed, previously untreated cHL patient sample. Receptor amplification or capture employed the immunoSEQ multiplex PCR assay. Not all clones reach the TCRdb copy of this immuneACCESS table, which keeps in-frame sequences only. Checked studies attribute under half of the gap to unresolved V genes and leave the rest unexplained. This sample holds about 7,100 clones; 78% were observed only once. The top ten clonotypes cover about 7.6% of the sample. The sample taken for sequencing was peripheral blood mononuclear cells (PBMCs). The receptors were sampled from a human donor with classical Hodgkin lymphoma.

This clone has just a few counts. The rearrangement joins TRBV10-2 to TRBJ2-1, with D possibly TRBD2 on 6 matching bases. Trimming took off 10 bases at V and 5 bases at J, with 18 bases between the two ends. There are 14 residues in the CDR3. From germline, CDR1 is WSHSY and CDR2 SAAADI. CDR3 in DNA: TGCGCCACCTCCCTGAGAAGGGAGGACAATGAGCAGTTCTTC. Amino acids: CATSLRREDNEQFF.

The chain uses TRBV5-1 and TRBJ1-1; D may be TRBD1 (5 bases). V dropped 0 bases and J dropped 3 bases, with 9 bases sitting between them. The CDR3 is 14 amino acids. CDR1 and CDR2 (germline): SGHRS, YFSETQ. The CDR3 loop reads CASSLGDGYTEAFF. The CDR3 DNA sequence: TGCGCCAGCAGCTTGGGGGACGGTTACACTGAAGCTTTCTTT.

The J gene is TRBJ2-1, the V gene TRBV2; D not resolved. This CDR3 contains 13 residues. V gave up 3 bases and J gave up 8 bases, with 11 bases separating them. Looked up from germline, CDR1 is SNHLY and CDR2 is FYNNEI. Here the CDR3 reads CASSDDNGDEQFF. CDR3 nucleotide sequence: TGTGCCAGCAGTGACGACAACGGCGATGAGCAGTTCTTC.

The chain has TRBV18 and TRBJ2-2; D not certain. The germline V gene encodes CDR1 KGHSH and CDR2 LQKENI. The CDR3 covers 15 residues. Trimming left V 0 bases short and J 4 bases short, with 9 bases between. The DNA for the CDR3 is TGTGCCAGCTCACCACCGGGGATCGGCACCGGGGAGCTGTTTTTT. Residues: CASSPPGIGTGELFF. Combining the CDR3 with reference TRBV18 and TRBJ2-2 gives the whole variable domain NAGVMQNPRHLVRRRGQEARLRCSPMKGHSHVYWYRQLPEEGLKFMVYLQKENIIDESGMPKERFSAEFPKEGPSILRIQQVVRGDSAAYFCASSPPGIGTGELFFGEGSRLTVL.

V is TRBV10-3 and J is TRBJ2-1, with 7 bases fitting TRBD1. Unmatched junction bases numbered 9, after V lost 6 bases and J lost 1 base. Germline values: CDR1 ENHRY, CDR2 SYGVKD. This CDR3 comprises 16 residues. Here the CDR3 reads CAISLGDSPSYNEQFF. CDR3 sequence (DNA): TGTGCCATCAGCCTAGGGGACAGCCCATCCTACAATGAGCAGTTCTTC.

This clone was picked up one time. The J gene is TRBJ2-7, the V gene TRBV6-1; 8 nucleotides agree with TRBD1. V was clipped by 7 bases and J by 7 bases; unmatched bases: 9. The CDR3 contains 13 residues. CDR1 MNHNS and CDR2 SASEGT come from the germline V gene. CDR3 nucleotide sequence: TGTGCCAGCACCCCGGACAGGGCGGGGGAGCAGTACTTC. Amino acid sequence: CASTPDRAGEQYF.

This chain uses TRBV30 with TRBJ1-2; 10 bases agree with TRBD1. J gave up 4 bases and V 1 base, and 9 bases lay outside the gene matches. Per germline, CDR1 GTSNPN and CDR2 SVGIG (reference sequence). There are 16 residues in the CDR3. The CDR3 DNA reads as TGTGCCTGGAGTGAGCCAGCGACAGGGGGCATCTATGGCTACACCTTC. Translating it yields CAWSEPATGGIYGYTF.

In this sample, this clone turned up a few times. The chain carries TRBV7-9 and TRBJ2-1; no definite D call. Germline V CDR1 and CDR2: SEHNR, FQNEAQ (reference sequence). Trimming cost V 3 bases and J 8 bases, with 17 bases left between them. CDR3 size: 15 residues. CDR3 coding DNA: TGTGCCAGCAGCTTCAGTTACACGCCCTCCGATGAGCAGTTCTTC. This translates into CASSFSYTPSDEQFF. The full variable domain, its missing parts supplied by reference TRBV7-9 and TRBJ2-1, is DTGVSQNPRHKITKRGQNVTFRCDPISEHNRLYWYRQTLGQGPEFLTYFQNEAQLEKSRLLSDRFSAERPKGSFSTLEIQRTEQGDSAMYLCASSFSYTPSDEQFFGPGTRLTVL.

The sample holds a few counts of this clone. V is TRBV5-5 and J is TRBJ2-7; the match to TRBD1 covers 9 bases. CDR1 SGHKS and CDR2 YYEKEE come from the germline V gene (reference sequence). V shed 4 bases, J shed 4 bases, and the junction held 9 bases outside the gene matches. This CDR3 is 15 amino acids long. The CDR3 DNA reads TGTGCCAGCAGCGGGGGACAGGGAAAGATATACGAGCAGTACTTC. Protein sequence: CASSGGQGKIYEQYF.

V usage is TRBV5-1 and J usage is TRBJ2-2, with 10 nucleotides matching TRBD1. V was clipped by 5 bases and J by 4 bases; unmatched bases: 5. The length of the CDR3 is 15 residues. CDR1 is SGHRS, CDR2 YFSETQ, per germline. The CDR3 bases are TGCGCCAGCAGGTTGACAGGGGGCAGCACCGGGGAGCTGTTTTTT. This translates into CASRLTGGSTGELFF. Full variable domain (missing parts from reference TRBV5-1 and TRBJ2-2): KAGVTQTPRYLIKTRGQQVTLSCSPISGHRSVSWYQQTPGQGLQFLFEYFSETQRNKGNFPGRFSGRQFSNSRSEMNVSTLELGDSALYLCASRLTGGSTGELFFGEGSRLTVL.

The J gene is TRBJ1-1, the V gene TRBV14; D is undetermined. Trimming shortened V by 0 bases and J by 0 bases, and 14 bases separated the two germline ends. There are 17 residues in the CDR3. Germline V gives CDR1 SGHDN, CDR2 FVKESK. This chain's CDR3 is CASSQDRSRSMNTEAFF. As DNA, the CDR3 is TGTGCCAGCAGCCAAGATCGGTCACGGAGCATGAACACTGAAGCTTTCTTT.

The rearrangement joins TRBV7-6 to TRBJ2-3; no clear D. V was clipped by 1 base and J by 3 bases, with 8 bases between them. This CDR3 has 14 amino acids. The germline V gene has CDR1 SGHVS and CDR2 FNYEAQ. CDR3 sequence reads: CASSLGLGTDTQYF. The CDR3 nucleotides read TGTGCCAGCAGCTTAGGATTAGGTACAGATACGCAGTATTTT.

Here the CDR3 reads CASSEGVSYGYTF. Written as DNA, the CDR3 is TGTGCCAGCAGTGAAGGAGTCAGCTATGGCTACACCTTC. The chain is built from TRBV2 and TRBJ1-2, with D unresolved. Germline V lookup: CDR1 SNHLY, CDR2 FYNNEI. Trimming took 1 base from V and 4 from J, leaving 7 bases between them. The length of the CDR3 is 13 residues.

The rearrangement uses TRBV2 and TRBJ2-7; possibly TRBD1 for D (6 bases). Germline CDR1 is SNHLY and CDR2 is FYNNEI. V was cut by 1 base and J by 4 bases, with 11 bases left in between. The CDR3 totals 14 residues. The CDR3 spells CASSEGRGTYEQYF. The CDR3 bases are TGTGCCAGCAGTGAAGGAAGGGGGACATACGAGCAGTACTTC.

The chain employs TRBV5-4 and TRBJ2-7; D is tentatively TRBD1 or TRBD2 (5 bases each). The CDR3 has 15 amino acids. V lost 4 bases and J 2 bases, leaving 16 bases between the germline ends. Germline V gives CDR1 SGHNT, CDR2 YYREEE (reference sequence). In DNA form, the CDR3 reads TGTGCCAGCAGCCCCGGGACCGCTGTTACCTACGAGCAGTACTTC. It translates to CASSPGTAVTYEQYF.

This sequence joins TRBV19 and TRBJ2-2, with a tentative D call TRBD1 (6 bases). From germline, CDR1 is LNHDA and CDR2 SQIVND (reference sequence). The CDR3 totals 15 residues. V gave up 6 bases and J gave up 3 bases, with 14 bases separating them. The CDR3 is CASSNRALDTGELFF. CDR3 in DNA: TGTGCCAGTAGCAACAGGGCCCTGGACACCGGGGAGCTGTTTTTT.

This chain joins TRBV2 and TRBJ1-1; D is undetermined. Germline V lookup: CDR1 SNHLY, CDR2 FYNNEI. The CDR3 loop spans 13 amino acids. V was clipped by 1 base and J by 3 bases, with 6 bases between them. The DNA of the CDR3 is TGTGCCAGCAGTGAAGAGGTTTACACTGAAGCTTTCTTT. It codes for CASSEEVYTEAFF.

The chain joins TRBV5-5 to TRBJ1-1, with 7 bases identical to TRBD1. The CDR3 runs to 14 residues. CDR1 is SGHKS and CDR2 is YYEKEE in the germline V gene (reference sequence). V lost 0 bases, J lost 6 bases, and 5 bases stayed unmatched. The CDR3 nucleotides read TGTGCCAGCAGCTTGGGGGACAGTCAAGCTGAAGCTTTCTTT. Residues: CASSLGDSQAEAFF.